These 32 T cell receptor beta chains were all obtained from the same sample, sequenced in a study of T cells in Graves' hyperthyroidism and ophthalmopathy. The TCR beta CDR3 regions underwent amplification using RNA transcripts as the source. Carried out on the TCR CDR3, a first-round RT-PCR used the HTBI primer set. MiXCR, run by TCRdb on the multiplex PCR reads, gives a single entry per CDR3 protein. This table holds around 290,000 distinct CDR3 sequences, 12% to 15% found once. The sequenced sample was blood. The source of these receptors is a woman in her thirties or forties with Graves' hyperthyroidism.

In this sample, this clonotype turned up many times. The V gene is TRBV20-1, the J gene TRBJ2-3; D is ambiguous. Germline V gene lookup returns CDR1 DFQATT and CDR2 SNEGSKA (reference sequence). The length of the CDR3 is 14 residues. Trimming removed 3 bases from V and 0 bases from J, with 10 bases in between. The CDR3: CSASEKPSTDTQYF. DNA of the CDR3: TGCAGTGCTAGCGAGAAGCCTAGCACAGATACGCAGTATTTT.

This clonotype was detected many times. The V and J genes are TRBV5-1 and TRBJ2-7; D assignment may be TRBD1 or TRBD2 (5 bases each). Trimming pared 4 bases from V and 2 bases from J, leaving 13 bases between. The germline V gene has CDR1 SGHRS and CDR2 YFSETQ. CDR3 size: 14 residues. CDR3 nucleotides: TGCGCCAGCAGCCCCCGGGACGGGCCCTACGAGCAGTACTTC. Protein product: CASSPRDGPYEQYF.

This clonotype showed up many times. The chain links TRBV7-2 to TRBJ2-7; 7 nucleotides match TRBD2. V dropped 1 base and J dropped 6; count of bases not matched to a gene: 9. This CDR3 comprises 15 residues. In germline, CDR1 is SGHTA, CDR2 FQGNSA. CDR3 sequence (DNA): TGTGCCAGCAGCTTAGTTGCGGGAGAGAGTAGCGAGCAGTACTTC. Amino acid sequence: CASSLVAGESSEQYF.

The chain employs TRBV11-1 and TRBJ2-1; D ambiguous. The CDR3 spans 14 residues. Trimming removed 5 bases from V and 2 bases from J, with 10 bases in between. Per germline, CDR1 SGHAT and CDR2 FQDESV (reference sequence). The CDR3 sequence: CASSPRSTYNEQFF. The CDR3 DNA reads as TGTGCCAGCAGCCCCCGGTCGACCTACAATGAGCAGTTCTTC.

This clonotype has just a few counts. The genes are TRBV7-2 and TRBJ2-7, with D perhaps being TRBD1 or TRBD2 (5 bases each). CDR3 size: 15 residues. Germline assignment: CDR1 SGHTA and CDR2 FQGNSA. V lost 1 base, J lost 2 bases, and 12 bases lay in between. The CDR3 DNA sequence: TGTGCCAGCAGCTTAGGGGGACGGTTTGCCTACGAGCAGTACTTC. Its translation is CASSLGGRFAYEQYF.

The table lists this clonotype with many counts. The genes are TRBV11-2 and TRBJ2-1; 8 bases map to TRBD2. Losses at the gene ends were 4 bases for V and 6 bases for J; bases not matched to a gene: 8. Germline V CDR1 and CDR2: SGHAT, FQNNGV. CDR3 length equals 15 residues. CDR3 coding DNA: TGTGCCAGCAGCTCCCTAGCGGGTCTTATCAATGAGCAGTTCTTC. As protein: CASSSLAGLINEQFF.

This chain joins TRBV20-1 and TRBJ2-5; 7 nucleotides align to TRBD2. Germline CDR1 and CDR2: DFQATT and SNEGSKA (reference sequence). There are 15 residues in the CDR3. V trimming: 0 bases; J trimming: 1 base; junction bases outside the gene matches: 5. The CDR3: CSARDRRGSQETQYF. The CDR3 region has the DNA TGCAGTGCTAGAGATAGGCGGGGGAGCCAAGAGACCCAGTACTTC.

The genes are TRBV19 and TRBJ1-4; 9 bases are shared with TRBD1. Germline V lookup: CDR1 LNHDA, CDR2 SQIVND (reference sequence). The V segment lost 5 bases and the J segment 1 base; nucleotides outside the gene matches: 2. This CDR3 is built from 15 residues. The CDR3, as DNA: TGTGCCAGTAGTGTGACAGGGGGAACTAATGAAAAACTGTTTTTT. Translation gives CASSVTGGTNEKLFF.

The chain joins TRBV5-1 to TRBJ2-6, with 14 nucleotides matching TRBD2. With V trimmed by 4 bases and J by 2 bases, 5 bases remained unmatched. Germline V gene sequence: CDR1 SGHRS, CDR2 YFSETQ. This CDR3 has 18 amino acids. The chain's CDR3 is CASSPVGLAGAGANVLTF. The DNA of the CDR3 is TGCGCCAGCAGCCCTGTGGGACTAGCGGGAGCTGGGGCCAACGTCCTGACTTTC.

The gene calls are TRBV19 and TRBJ2-1; no reliable D call. V was shortened by 3 bases and J by 10 bases, with 10 bases between the two germline ends. CDR1 LNHDA and CDR2 SQIVND come from the germline V gene (reference sequence). CDR3 length: 12 amino acids. Here the CDR3 reads CASSMVGSEQFF. The CDR3 DNA follows: TGTGCCAGTAGTATGGTAGGGTCGGAGCAGTTCTTC.

At least ten counts were recorded for this clonotype. CDR3: CASSLGPGALEQYF. CDR3 nucleotides: TGCGCCAGCAGCTTGGGCCCAGGGGCCCTCGAGCAGTACTTC. V gene TRBV5-1 combines with J gene TRBJ2-7, with D maybe TRBD1 (6 bases). The CDR3 totals 14 residues. Between the trimmed V and J ends, which lost 0 bases and 6 bases, there was a span of 13 bases. The V gene's germline CDR1 is SGHRS and CDR2 YFSETQ.

With respect to this clonotype: This sequence may be a read error, since a much larger clone differs from it by one base. This chain joins TRBV6-1 and TRBJ1-2, with TRBD1 identical over 8 bases. Germline V CDR1 and CDR2: MNHNS, SASEGT. This CDR3 has 16 residues. The junction had 8 bases not matched to a gene; V was cut back by 3 bases and J by 2 bases. Here the CDR3 DNA reads TGTGCCAGCAGTGAGTTCCAGACAGGGGCGAACTATGGCTACACCTTC. Translation gives CASSEFQTGANYGYTF.

This chain connects TRBV18 to TRBJ2-7, with TRBD2 as a possible D gene (6 bases). Trimming took off 3 bases at V and 2 bases at J, with 14 bases between the two ends. This CDR3 has 15 residues. Germline V gives CDR1 KGHSH, CDR2 LQKENI. The CDR3 region is CASSPAGPPTYEQYF. The CDR3 bases are TGTGCCAGCTCACCCGCGGGGCCACCAACCTACGAGCAGTACTTC.

This clonotype was counted between two and nine times. The V and J genes are TRBV4-2 and TRBJ1-2, with a tentative D call TRBD1 (5 bases). The CDR3 runs 14 residues. CDR1 is LGHNA and CDR2 is YNFKEQ in the germline V gene. Trimming left V 4 bases short and J 4 bases short, with 13 bases between. The CDR3 loop is CASSPQGQGYGYTF. The CDR3 DNA sequence: TGTGCCAGCAGCCCCCAGGGCCAAGGCTATGGCTACACCTTC.

This clonotype was picked up many times. The chain joins TRBV7-4 to TRBJ2-7; D might be TRBD1 or TRBD2, each matching 5 bases. Germline values: CDR1 SGHVT, CDR2 SQSDAQ. The CDR3 is 14 residues long. Trimming stripped 1 base from V and 5 bases from J, with 12 bases between. CDR3 protein: CASSLGLQEDEQYF. CDR3 DNA: TGTGCCAGCAGCTTAGGTTTACAGGAGGACGAGCAGTACTTC.

This clonotype was picked up one time. CDR3 sequence (DNA): TGTGCCAGCAGCCAAGTCGGAGGGCAGGGGGTCTACGAGCAGTACTTC. Translating it yields CASSQVGGQGVYEQYF. This chain links TRBV14 with TRBJ2-7; maybe TRBD1 (7 bases). V was clipped by 1 base and J by 3 bases, with 16 bases between them. There are 16 residues in the CDR3. Germline-derived CDR1 and CDR2 are SGHDN and FVKESK. Full variable domain (missing parts from reference TRBV14 and TRBJ2-7): EAGVTQFPSHSVIEKGQTVTLRCDPISGHDNLYWYRRVMGKEIKFLLHFVKESKQDESGMPNNRFLAERTGGTYSTLKVQPAELEDSGVYFCASSQVGGQGVYEQYFGPGTRLTVT.

There are many counts of this clonotype. V and J are TRBV7-9 and TRBJ2-7, with D possibly called TRBD1 or TRBD2 (6 bases each). Trimming cost V 10 bases and J 5 bases, with 27 bases left between them. This CDR3 is 16 amino acids long. CDR1 SEHNR and CDR2 FQNEAQ come from the germline V gene (reference sequence). The CDR3 protein is CATSPRGLAGSDEQYF. As DNA, the CDR3 is TGTGCCACCTCCCCTCGGGGGCTTGCGGGGAGTGACGAGCAGTACTTC.

The table lists this clonotype with a few counts. The junction and the germline gene differ at one end; a read error may be behind it. The rearrangement uses TRBV5-1 and TRBJ2-1, with D perhaps matching TRBD1 (5 bases). Germline lookup yields CDR1 SGHRS and CDR2 YFSETQ. The CDR3 sequence is 15 residues long. The CDR3 loop is CVSSKGAPNLWEQFF. Here the CDR3 DNA reads TGCGTCAGCTCTAAAGGGGCTCCCAATCTATGGGAGCAGTTCTTC.

This clonotype was seen ten or more times. The chain couples TRBV5-1 to TRBJ2-7; tentative D call: TRBD2 (6 bases). V lost 0 bases, J lost 6 bases, and 13 bases lay in between. The CDR3 has 14 amino acids. CDR1 SGHRS and CDR2 YFSETQ come from the germline V gene. CDR3 DNA sequence: TGCGCCAGCAGCTTGGCCGGGAGAGCTTCCGAGCAGTACTTC. Encoded protein: CASSLAGRASEQYF.

This clonotype was found many times. V usage is TRBV11-2 and J usage is TRBJ1-1; D perhaps matches TRBD1 (5 bases). Germline V gives CDR1 SGHAT, CDR2 FQNNGV. Trimming shortened V by 4 bases and J by 4 bases, and 13 bases separated the two germline ends. CDR3 size: 14 residues. The CDR3 sequence is CASSYGGGITEAFF. The CDR3 DNA sequence: TGTGCCAGCAGCTATGGGGGGGGGATCACTGAAGCTTTCTTT.

This clonotype occurred many times. This chain links TRBV20-1 with TRBJ1-4, with D tentatively TRBD1 (6 bases). Looked up from germline, CDR1 is DFQATT and CDR2 is SNEGSKA (reference sequence). V was pared by 1 base and J by 4 bases, with 16 bases between. The CDR3 is 16 residues long. CDR3 in DNA: TGCAGTGCTAGAGCCAGGGGCAGGGAGGGTAATGAAAAACTGTTTTTT. It translates to CSARARGREGNEKLFF.

V and J are TRBV7-2 and TRBJ2-5; 13 bases align to TRBD2. Trimming removed 5 bases from V and 6 bases from J; junction bases left unmatched: 6. Germline CDR1 is SGHTA and CDR2 is FQGNSA. CDR3 length: 15 amino acids. The CDR3 loop reads CASSPTSGRSQTQYF. CDR3 coding DNA: TGTGCCAGCAGCCCGACTAGCGGGAGGTCCCAGACCCAGTACTTC. The variable domain in full, with the rest retrieved from reference TRBV7-2 and TRBJ2-5, is GAGVSQSPSNKVTEKGKDVELRCDPISGHTALYWYRQSLGQGLEFLIYFQGNSAPDKSGLPSDRFSAERTGGSVSTLTIQRTQQEDSAVYLCASSPTSGRSQTQYFGPGTRLLVL.

V is TRBV10-3 and J is TRBJ2-1; weak D call: TRBD1 (6 bases). Germline-derived CDR1 and CDR2 are ENHRY and SYGVKD. The ends were cut back, 0 bases at V and 0 bases at J, with 9 bases in the middle. The CDR3 has 16 amino acids. The chain's CDR3 is CAISESRGSSYNEQFF. The CDR3 DNA follows: TGTGCCATCAGTGAGTCGAGGGGGAGCTCCTACAATGAGCAGTTCTTC.

This clonotype was seen only a few times. Being one base from a much bigger clone, this may be a read error. The chain combines TRBV28 with TRBJ1-4; tentatively, D is TRBD1 (5 bases). V shed 4 bases and J shed 9 bases, with 15 bases lying between them. CDR3 size: 14 residues. CDR1 MDHEN and CDR2 SYDVKM come from the germline V gene. CDR3 sequence reads: CASSSAGSEQKLFF. In nucleotides, the CDR3 is TGTGCCAGCAGTTCAGCAGGGTCGGAACAAAAACTGTTTTTT. The variable domain in full, with the rest retrieved from reference TRBV28 and TRBJ1-4, is DVKVTQSSRYLVKRTGEKVFLECVQDMDHENMFWYRQDPGLGLRLIYFSYDVKMKEKGDIPEGYSVSREKKERFSLILESASTNQTSMYLCASSSAGSEQKLFFGSGTQLSVL.

There are a few counts of this clonotype. The chain uses TRBV28 and TRBJ2-2, with D maybe TRBD2 (6 bases). V dropped 6 bases and J dropped 2 bases, with 13 bases sitting between them. The germline V gene has CDR1 MDHEN and CDR2 SYDVKM. The length of the CDR3 is 15 residues. In DNA form, the CDR3 reads TGTGCCAGCAGGGAGGGACTCGTAAACACCGGGGAGCTGTTTTTT. Its translation is CASREGLVNTGELFF.

Of note for this clonotype: This sequence may be a read error, since a much larger clone differs from it by one base. The rearrangement uses TRBV7-2 and TRBJ2-1, with D perhaps given as TRBD1 or TRBD2 (5 bases each). The CDR3 contains 13 residues. In germline, CDR1 is SGHTA, CDR2 FQGNSA. Here the CDR3 reads CASSLGVANERFF. The CDR3 DNA reads as TGTGCCAGCAGCTTGGGGGTAGCGAATGAGCGGTTCTTC. Looking up the rest from reference TRBV7-2 and TRBJ2-1 gives the full variable domain: GAGVSQSPSNKVTEKGKDVELRCDPISGHTALYWYRQSLGQGLEFLIYFQGNSAPDKSGLPSDRFSAERTGGSVSTLTIQRTQQEDSAVYLCASSLGVANERFFGPGTRLTVL.

V gene TRBV6-1 combines with J gene TRBJ1-6; a weak D match, TRBD1 (5 bases). The CDR3 totals 17 residues. Germline CDR1 reads MNHNS; CDR2 reads SASEGT. V lost 6 bases and J lost 7, with 22 bases in between. DNA for the CDR3: TGTGCCAGCAGAGACCCCCGGGCTGCAGGGTTCAATTCACCCCTCCACTTT. Its protein product is CASRDPRAAGFNSPLHF.

Turning to this clonotype: Germline is not matched at one junction end, which may reflect a read error. V is TRBV3-1 and J is TRBJ2-3; 8 nucleotides align to TRBD2. The CDR3 extends over 16 amino acids. CDR1 and CDR2 from the germline V gene are LGHDT and YNNKEL (reference sequence). DNA for the CDR3: TGTGCCAGCAGCCGGCTGGGGACTAGTGGCTCAGATACGCAGAATTTT. It is translated as CASSRLGTSGSDTQNF.

This clonotype showed up many times. The gene calls are TRBV3-1 and TRBJ2-1, with D tentatively TRBD1 (6 bases). Germline V lookup: CDR1 LGHDT, CDR2 YNNKEL (reference sequence). The CDR3 covers 12 residues. Trimming left V 1 base short and J 15 bases short, with 13 bases between. CDR3 in amino acids: CASSQAGTRPFF. CDR3 coding DNA: TGTGCCAGCAGCCAAGCCGGGACACGTCCGTTCTTC.

In its sample, this clonotype was seen many times. The CDR3 DNA reads as TGTGCCAGCAGCAGGGACGGGCGGAGCTCCTACGAGCAGTACTTC. Amino acids: CASSRDGRSSYEQYF. V is TRBV28 and J is TRBJ2-7; D may match TRBD1 or TRBD2 (5 bases each). CDR3 length: 15 residues. In germline, CDR1 is MDHEN, CDR2 SYDVKM. Trimming cost V 6 bases and J 0 bases, with 15 bases left between them.

This clonotype was observed a few times. The J gene is TRBJ1-2, the V gene TRBV5-8; 7 bases map to TRBD1. The CDR3 extends over 14 amino acids. V lost 4 bases to trimming and J lost 8 bases; unmatched junction nucleotides: 11. Per germline, CDR1 SGHTS and CDR2 YDEGEE. This CDR3 is CASSILRDSRGYTF. The CDR3, as DNA: TGTGCCAGCAGCATCCTCAGGGACAGTCGGGGCTACACCTTC.

The J gene is TRBJ1-3, the V gene TRBV19; D unresolved. This CDR3 region has 14 residues. Germline values: CDR1 LNHDA, CDR2 SQIVND (reference sequence). The V end lost 2 bases, the J end lost 0 bases, and 5 bases lay between the germline ends. CDR3 sequence: CASSILDSGNTIYF. The CDR3 DNA sequence: TGTGCCAGTAGTATATTGGACTCTGGAAACACCATATATTTT.